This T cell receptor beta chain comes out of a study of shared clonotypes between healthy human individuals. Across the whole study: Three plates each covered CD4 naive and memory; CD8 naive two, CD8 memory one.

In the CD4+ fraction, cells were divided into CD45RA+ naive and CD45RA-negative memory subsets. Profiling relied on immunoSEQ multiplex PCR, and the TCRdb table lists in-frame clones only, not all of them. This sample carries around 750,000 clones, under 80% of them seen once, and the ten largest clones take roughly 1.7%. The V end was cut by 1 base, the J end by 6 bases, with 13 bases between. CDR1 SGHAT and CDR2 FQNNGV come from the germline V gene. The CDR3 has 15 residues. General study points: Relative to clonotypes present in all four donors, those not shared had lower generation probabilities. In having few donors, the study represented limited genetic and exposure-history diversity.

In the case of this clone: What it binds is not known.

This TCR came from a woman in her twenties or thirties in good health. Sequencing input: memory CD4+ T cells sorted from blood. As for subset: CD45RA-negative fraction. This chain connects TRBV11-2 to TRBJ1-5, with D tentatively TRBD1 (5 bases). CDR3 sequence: CASSLGAGFGQPQHF. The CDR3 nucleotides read TGTGCCAGCAGCTTAGGGGCAGGGTTCGGTCAGCCCCAGCATTTT.